This is a list of T cell receptor beta chains from one sample in a study of early T cells in non-severe SARS-CoV-2 infection. TCRdb ran MiXCR on the 5' RACE reads and lists one entry per CDR3 protein. The data contain roughly 56,000 distinct CDR3 sequences, approximately 10% of them singletons. Sequencing was done on a sample of whole blood. The receptors were sampled from an adult who was a healthcare worker with PCR-confirmed SARS-CoV-2 infection or an uninfected control (not recorded which). Both conserved end residues are part of each CDR3. A D gene is named only where the DNA matches it firmly. Rows may omit the clone size; those that give it use once, few, many or a size class.

V	J	D	size	CDR3	DNA
TRBV3-1	TRBJ2-3	-	many	CASSGGQWGTDTQYF	TGTGCCAGCAGCGGAGGGCAGTGGGGCACAGATACGCAGTATTTT
TRBV20-1	TRBJ2-1	TRBD2	-	CSARGLAGDYNEQFF	TGCAGTGCTAGAGGTCTAGCGGGGGATTACAATGAGCAGTTCTTC
TRBV25-1	TRBJ2-1	TRBD2	many	CASSPSKPGLAGNEQFF	TGTGCCAGCAGTCCGTCAAAACCGGGACTAGCGGGTAATGAGCAGTTCTTC
TRBV18	TRBJ1-1	-	many	CASSPGQTNTEAFF	TGTGCCAGCTCACCAGGACAGACGAACACTGAAGCTTTCTTT
TRBV20-1	TRBJ2-3	-	many	CSARRTDGHSTDTQYF	TGCAGTGCTAGAAGGACGGACGGTCACTCCACAGATACGCAGTATTTT
TRBV29-1	TRBJ1-1	-	many	CSVVQSGTRNTEAFF	TGCAGCGTTGTCCAGTCCGGGACGAGGAACACTGAAGCTTTCTTT
TRBV18	TRBJ2-5	-	-	CASSPPIVQETQYF	TGTGCCAGCTCACCACCTATCGTCCAAGAGACCCAGTACTTC
TRBV6-5	TRBJ1-4	-	few	CASSYVKVGGLNEKLFF	TGTGCCAGCAGTTACGTTAAAGTAGGAGGGCTTAATGAAAAACTGTTTTTT
TRBV12-3/TRBV12-4	TRBJ2-4	-	-	CASSFGTKNIQYF	TGTGCCAGCAGTTTCGGGACGAAAAACATTCAGTACTTC
TRBV14	TRBJ2-3	TRBD1	few	CASSQLPGQGTDTQYF	TGTGCCAGCAGCCAACTGCCCGGACAGGGGACAGATACGCAGTATTTT
TRBV29-1	TRBJ2-5	-	few	CSVDGQPGETQYF	TGCAGCGTCGATGGGCAGCCAGGGGAGACCCAGTACTTC
TRBV6-5	TRBJ1-6	-	few	CASRSGTVKSPLHF	TGTGCCAGCAGATCCGGGACGGTGAAGTCACCCCTCCACTTT
TRBV7-7	TRBJ1-1	-	few	CASSPKEETEAFF	TGTGCCAGCAGCCCAAAGGAAGAGACTGAAGCTTTCTTT
TRBV4-2	TRBJ1-5	TRBD1	-	CASSQVGQVTSNQPQHF	TGTGCCAGCAGCCAAGTCGGACAGGTAACCAGCAATCAGCCCCAGCATTTT
TRBV11-3	TRBJ2-3	TRBD2	-	CASSLVPRGGRDTQYF	TGTGCCAGCAGCTTAGTCCCGCGGGGGGGCCGAGATACGCAGTATTTT
TRBV29-1	TRBJ2-2	-	few	CSVRGNTGELFF	TGCAGCGTACGGGGGAACACCGGGGAGCTGTTTTTT
TRBV7-7	TRBJ2-2	TRBD1	few	CASSPATGVNTGELFF	TGTGCCAGCAGCCCAGCGACAGGGGTCAACACCGGGGAGCTGTTTTTT
TRBV7-9	TRBJ2-5	-	-	CASNNWALEETQYF	TGTGCCAGCAATAATTGGGCCCTGGAAGAGACCCAGTACTTC
TRBV6-1	TRBJ1-1	-	few	CASSVAKETFF	TGTGCCAGCAGTGTGGCAAAGGAAACTTTCTTT
TRBV7-8	TRBJ2-3	-	many	CASSLVEDPGDTQYF	TGTGCCAGCAGCTTAGTAGAGGATCCTGGAGATACGCAGTATTTT
TRBV5-1	TRBJ1-6	-	many	CASSLGQSNNSPLHF	TGCGCCAGCAGCCTCGGACAGAGTAATAATTCACCCCTCCACTTT
TRBV30	TRBJ1-2	-	-	CAWNREPIYGYTF	TGTGCCTGGAATAGAGAGCCGATCTATGGCTACACCTTC
TRBV7-9	TRBJ1-1	-	-	CASSRQAGATEAFF	TGTGCCAGCAGCAGACAGGCAGGGGCTACTGAAGCTTTCTTT
TRBV6-1	TRBJ1-1	TRBD1	few	CASTRRTGTRNAEAFF	TGTGCCAGCACCCGAAGGACAGGGACTAGGAACGCTGAAGCTTTCTTT
TRBV5-1	TRBJ1-3	-	many	CASSLDRAGNTIYF	TGCGCCAGCAGCTTGGACAGGGCTGGAAACACCATATATTTT